This T cell receptor (beta chain) is from a study of blood T cell repertoires in COVID-19. Overall study context: The study drew acute and convalescent COVID-19 samples from the United States, Italy and Spain. The analysed material was cDNA or gDNA that came from T cells, B-cell-depleted T cells, or PBMCs.

Trimming took 2 bases from V and 6 from J, leaving 9 bases between them. Germline assignment: CDR1 SGHRS and CDR2 YFSETQ. The CDR3 runs 13 residues. Under the authors' procedure: Amplification from reference gene primers served as the basis for estimated nucleated cell counts. Libraries were prepared by immunoSEQ multiplex PCR; TCRdb keeps only in-frame clonotypes and omits some of them. V and J calls and clone size follow that table, whereas D and trimming were derived from the DNA. Altogether hundreds of thousands of clones are present, about 80% being singletons, with the ten largest covering 7.5% to 10%.

This TCR came from a man older than 75 with acute or convalescent COVID-19. The chain carries TRBV5-1 and TRBJ1-3; no firm D call. Sequencing input: peripheral blood. The CDR3 DNA reads as TGCGCCAGCAGCTTAATGACACAAAACACCATATATTTT. Its translation: CASSLMTQNTIYF. Together with reference TRBV5-1 and TRBJ1-3, the CDR3 gives the full variable domain: KAGVTQTPRYLIKTRGQQVTLSCSPISGHRSVSWYQQTPGQGLQFLFEYFSETQRNKGNFPGRFSGRQFSNSRSEMNVSTLELGDSALYLCASSLMTQNTIYFGEGSWLTVV.